This T cell receptor (beta chain) emerged from a study of blood T cells in healthy people across ages. About the study: Through template switching, about one barcoded beta molecule was captured per two T cells, as measured in model experiments.

A J-beta primer mix and a sample-barcoded 5' primer were used in a second PCR of roughly 6 to 11 cycles. The yield of each sample was at least 2.5 million CDR3-containing paired-end reads. In TCRdb, the 5' RACE reads were re-called with MiXCR into one record per CDR3 protein. The table lists some 640,000 distinct CDR3 sequences, 49% of them singletons, with roughly 31% in the top ten. This clonotype was picked up a small number of times. As yet, its antigen is unknown. Around 9 milliliters of peripheral blood were drawn from each donor into EDTA-treated tubes. Overall study findings and caveats: Higher diversity, along with more naive CD4+ cells, distinguished long-lived donors from aged donors.

Trimming took off 5 bases at V and 1 base at J, with 5 bases between the two ends. CDR1 DFQATT and CDR2 SNEGSKA come from the germline V gene (reference sequence). This CDR3 contains 11 residues. This sequence was found in an older woman in good health. The sample taken for sequencing was blood. The V gene is TRBV20-1, the J gene TRBJ2-5; no clear D. The DNA of the CDR3 is TGCAGTGCTCCCCCCCAAGAGACCCAGTACTTC. Protein sequence: CSAPPQETQYF.